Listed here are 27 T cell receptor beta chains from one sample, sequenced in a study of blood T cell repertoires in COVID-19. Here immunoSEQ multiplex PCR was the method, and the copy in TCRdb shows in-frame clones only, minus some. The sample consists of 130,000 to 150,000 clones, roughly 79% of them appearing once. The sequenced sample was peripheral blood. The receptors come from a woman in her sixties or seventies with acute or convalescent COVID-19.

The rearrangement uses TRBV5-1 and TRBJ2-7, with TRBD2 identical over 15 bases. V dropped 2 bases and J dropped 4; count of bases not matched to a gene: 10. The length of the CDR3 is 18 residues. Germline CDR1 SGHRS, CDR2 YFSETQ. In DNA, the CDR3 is TGCGCCAGCAGCTTCGATGCCCCCGGGACTAGCGGGAGGTACGAGCAGTACTTC. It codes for CASSFDAPGTSGRYEQYF.

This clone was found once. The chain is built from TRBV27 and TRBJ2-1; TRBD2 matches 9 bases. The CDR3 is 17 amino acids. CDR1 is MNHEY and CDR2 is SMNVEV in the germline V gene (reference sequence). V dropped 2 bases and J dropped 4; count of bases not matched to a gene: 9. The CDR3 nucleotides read TGTGCCAGCAGTTTAGCCGCTAGCGGGACCCTTTACAATGAGCAGTTCTTC. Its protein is CASSLAASGTLYNEQFF.

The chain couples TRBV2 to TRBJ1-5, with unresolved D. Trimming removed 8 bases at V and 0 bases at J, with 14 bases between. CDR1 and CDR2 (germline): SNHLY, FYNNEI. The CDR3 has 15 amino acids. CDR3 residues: CASRNTPYSNQPQHF. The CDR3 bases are TGTGCCAGCCGTAATACACCATATAGCAATCAGCCCCAGCATTTT.

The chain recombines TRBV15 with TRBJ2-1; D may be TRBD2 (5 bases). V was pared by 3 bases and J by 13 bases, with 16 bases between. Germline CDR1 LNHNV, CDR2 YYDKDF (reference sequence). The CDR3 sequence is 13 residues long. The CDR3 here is CATSRRVGVDQFF. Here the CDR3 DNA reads TGTGCCACCAGCAGGAGGGTGGGAGTAGATCAGTTCTTC. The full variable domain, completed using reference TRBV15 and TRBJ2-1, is DAMVIQNPRYQVTQFGKPVTLSCSQTLNHNVMYWYQQKSSQAPKLLFHYYDKDFNNEADTPDNFQSRRPNTSFCFLDIRSPGLGDTAMYLCATSRRVGVDQFFGPGTRLTVL.

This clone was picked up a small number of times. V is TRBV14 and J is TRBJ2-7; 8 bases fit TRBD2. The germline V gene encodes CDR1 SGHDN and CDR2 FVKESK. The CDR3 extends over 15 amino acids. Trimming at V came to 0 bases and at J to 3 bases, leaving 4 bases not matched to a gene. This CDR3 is CASSQERLAGYEQYF. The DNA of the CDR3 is TGTGCCAGCAGCCAAGAGAGGCTAGCGGGCTACGAGCAGTACTTC.

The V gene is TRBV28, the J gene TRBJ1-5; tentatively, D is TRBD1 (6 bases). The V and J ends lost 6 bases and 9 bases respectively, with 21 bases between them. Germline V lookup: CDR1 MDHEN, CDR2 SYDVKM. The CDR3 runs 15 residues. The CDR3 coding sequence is TGTGCCAGCAGCCAAACGGGGGGCCCGTTTCGGCCCCAGCATTTT. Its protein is CASSQTGGPFRPQHF.

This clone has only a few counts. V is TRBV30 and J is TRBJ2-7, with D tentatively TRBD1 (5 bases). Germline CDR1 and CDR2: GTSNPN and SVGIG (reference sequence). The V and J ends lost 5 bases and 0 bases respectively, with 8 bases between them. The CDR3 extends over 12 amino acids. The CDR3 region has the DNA TGTGCCTGGGGGGCTAGCTCCTACGAGCAGTACTTC. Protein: CAWGASSYEQYF.

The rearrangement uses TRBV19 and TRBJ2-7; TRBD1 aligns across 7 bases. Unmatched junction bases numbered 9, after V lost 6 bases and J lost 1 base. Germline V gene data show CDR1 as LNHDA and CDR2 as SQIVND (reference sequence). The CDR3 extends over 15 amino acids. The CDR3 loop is CASSRQGSNSYEQYF. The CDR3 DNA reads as TGTGCCAGTAGCAGACAGGGAAGTAATTCCTACGAGCAGTACTTC.

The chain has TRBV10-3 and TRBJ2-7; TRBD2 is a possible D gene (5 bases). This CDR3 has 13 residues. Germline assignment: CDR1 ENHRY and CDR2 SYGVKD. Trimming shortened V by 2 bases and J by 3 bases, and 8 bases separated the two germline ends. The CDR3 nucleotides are TGTGCCATCAGTGAGACCGCGGGCTACGAGCAGTACTTC. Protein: CAISETAGYEQYF.

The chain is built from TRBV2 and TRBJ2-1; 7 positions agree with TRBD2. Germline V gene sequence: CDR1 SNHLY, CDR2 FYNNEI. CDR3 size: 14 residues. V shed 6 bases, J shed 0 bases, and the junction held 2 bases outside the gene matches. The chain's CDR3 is CASRSSGSYNEQFF. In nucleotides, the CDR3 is TGTGCCAGCAGGTCTAGCGGCTCCTACAATGAGCAGTTCTTC.

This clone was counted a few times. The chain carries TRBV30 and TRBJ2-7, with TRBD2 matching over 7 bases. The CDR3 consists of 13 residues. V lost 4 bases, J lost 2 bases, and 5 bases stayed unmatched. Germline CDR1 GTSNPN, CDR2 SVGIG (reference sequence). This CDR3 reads CAWMGGIPYEQYF. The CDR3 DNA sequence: TGTGCCTGGATGGGAGGGATCCCCTACGAGCAGTACTTC.

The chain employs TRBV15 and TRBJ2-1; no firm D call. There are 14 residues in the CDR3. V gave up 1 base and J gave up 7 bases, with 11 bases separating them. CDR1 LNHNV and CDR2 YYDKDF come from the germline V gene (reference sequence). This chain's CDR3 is CATSRGKRLNEQFF. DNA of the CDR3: TGTGCCACCAGCAGAGGAAAGCGACTGAATGAGCAGTTCTTC.

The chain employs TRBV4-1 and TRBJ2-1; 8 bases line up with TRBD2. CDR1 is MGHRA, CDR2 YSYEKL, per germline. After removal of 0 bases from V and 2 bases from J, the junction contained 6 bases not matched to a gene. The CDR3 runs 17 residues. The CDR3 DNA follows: TGCGCCAGCAGCCAAGAACCGGGAGGGCTGGCCTACAATGAGCAGTTCTTC. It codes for CASSQEPGGLAYNEQFF.

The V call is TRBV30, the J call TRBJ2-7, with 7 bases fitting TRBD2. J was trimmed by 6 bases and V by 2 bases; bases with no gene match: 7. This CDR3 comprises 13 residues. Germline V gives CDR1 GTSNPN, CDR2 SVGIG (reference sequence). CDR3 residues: CAWSLGPGGEQYF. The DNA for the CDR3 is TGTGCCTGGAGTTTAGGGCCGGGGGGCGAGCAGTACTTC.

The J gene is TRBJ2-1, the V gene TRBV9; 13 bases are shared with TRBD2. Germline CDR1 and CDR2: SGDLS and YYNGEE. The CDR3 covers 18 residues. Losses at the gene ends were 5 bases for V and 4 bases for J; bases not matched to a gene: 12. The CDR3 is CASSAGTSGKDSYNEQFF. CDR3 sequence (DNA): TGTGCCAGCAGTGCCGGGACTAGCGGGAAGGACTCTTACAATGAGCAGTTCTTC.

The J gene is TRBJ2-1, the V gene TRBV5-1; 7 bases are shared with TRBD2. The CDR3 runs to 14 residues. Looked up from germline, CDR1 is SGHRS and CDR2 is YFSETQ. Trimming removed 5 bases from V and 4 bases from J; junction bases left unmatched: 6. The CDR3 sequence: CASSRTSSYNEQFF. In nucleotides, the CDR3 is TGCGCCAGCAGTAGGACTAGTAGTTACAATGAGCAGTTCTTC.

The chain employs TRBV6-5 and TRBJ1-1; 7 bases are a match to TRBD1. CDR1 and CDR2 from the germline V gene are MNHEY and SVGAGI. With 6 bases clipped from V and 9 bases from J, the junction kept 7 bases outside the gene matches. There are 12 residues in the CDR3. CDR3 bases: TGTGCCAGCAGAGGGACAGCAACACAAGCTTTCTTT. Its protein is CASRGTATQAFF.

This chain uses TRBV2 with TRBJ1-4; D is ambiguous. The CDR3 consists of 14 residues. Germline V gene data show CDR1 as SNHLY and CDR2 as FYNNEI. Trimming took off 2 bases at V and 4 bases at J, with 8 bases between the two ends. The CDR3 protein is CASSEFFGNEKLFF. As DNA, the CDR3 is TGTGCCAGCAGTGAATTTTTCGGTAATGAAAAACTGTTTTTT.

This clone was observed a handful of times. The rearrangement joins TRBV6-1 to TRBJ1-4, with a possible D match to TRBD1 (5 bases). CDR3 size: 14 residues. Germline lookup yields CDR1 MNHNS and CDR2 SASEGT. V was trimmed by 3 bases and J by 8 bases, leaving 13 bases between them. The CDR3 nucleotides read TGTGCCAGCAGTGAGACATGGGGCTGGGAAAAACTGTTTTTT. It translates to CASSETWGWEKLFF.

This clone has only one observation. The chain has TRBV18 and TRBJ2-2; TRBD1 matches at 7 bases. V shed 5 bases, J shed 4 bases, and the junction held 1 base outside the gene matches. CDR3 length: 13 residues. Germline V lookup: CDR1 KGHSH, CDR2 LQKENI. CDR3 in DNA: TGTGCCAGCTCAAGGGACAGCACCGGGGAGCTGTTTTTT. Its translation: CASSRDSTGELFF.

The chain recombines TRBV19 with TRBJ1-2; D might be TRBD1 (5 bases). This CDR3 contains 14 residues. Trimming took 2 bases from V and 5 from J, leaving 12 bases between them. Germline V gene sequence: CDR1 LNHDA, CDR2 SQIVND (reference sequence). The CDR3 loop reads CASSISAGGYGYTF. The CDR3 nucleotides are TGTGCCAGTAGTATATCGGCGGGGGGGTATGGCTACACCTTC.

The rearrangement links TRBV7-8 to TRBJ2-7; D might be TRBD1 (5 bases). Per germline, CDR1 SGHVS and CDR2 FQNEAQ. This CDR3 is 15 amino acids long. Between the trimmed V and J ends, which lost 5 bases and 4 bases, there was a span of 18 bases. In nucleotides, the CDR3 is TGTGCCAGCAGCGAGCGACAGAAGGGAAGTTACGAGCAGTACTTC. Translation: CASSERQKGSYEQYF. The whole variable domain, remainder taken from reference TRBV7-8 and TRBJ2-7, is GAGVSQSPRYKVAKRGQDVALRCDPISGHVSLFWYQQALGQGPEFLTYFQNEAQLDKSGLPSDRFFAERPEGSVSTLKIQRTQQEDSAVYLCASSERQKGSYEQYFGPGTRLTVT.

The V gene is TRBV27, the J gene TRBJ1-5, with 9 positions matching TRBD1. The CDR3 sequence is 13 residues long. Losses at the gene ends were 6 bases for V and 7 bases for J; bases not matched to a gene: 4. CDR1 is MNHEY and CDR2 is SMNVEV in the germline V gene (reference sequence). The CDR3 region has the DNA TGTGCCAGCAGACGACAGGGGGGGCAGCCCCAGCATTTT. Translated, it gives CASRRQGGQPQHF.

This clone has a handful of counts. CDR3 in amino acids: CASSPDSYQPQHF. CDR3 sequence (DNA): TGTGCCAGCAGCCCGGACTCTTATCAGCCCCAGCATTTT. This sequence joins TRBV28 and TRBJ1-5; D call uncertain. V lost 6 bases to trimming and J lost 5 bases, with 11 bases between them. The CDR3 covers 13 residues. Germline V lookup: CDR1 MDHEN, CDR2 SYDVKM.

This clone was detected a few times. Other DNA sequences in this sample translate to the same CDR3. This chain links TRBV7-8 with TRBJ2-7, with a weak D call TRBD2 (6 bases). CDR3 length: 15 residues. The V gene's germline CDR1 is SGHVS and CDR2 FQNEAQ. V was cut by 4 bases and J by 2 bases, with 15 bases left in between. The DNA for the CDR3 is TGTGCCAGCAGCTCGTTGGGTCGGGAGACCTACGAGCAGTACTTC. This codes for CASSSLGRETYEQYF.

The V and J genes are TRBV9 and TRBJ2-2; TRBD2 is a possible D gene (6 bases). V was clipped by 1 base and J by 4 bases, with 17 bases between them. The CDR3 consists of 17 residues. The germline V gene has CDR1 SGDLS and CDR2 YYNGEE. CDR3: CASSVLSGVSGTGELFF. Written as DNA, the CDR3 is TGTGCCAGCAGCGTACTGTCGGGGGTATCGGGCACCGGGGAGCTGTTTTTT.

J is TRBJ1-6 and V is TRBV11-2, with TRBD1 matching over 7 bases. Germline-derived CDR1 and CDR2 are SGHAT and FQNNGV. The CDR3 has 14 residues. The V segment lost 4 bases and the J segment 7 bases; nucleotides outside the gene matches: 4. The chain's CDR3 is CASSSTGQNSPLHF. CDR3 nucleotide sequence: TGTGCCAGCAGCTCGACAGGGCAGAATTCACCCCTCCACTTT.